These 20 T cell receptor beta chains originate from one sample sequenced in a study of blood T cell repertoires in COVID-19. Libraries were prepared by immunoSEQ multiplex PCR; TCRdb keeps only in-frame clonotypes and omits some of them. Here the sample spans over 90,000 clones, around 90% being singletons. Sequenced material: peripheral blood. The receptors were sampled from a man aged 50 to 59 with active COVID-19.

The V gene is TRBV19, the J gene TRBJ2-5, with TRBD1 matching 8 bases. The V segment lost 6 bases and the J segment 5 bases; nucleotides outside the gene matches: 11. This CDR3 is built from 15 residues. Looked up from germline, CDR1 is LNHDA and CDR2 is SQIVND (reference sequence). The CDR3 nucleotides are TGTGCCAGTAGGGTGGGACAGGTCAGCGGGGAGACCCAGTACTTC. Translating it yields CASRVGQVSGETQYF.

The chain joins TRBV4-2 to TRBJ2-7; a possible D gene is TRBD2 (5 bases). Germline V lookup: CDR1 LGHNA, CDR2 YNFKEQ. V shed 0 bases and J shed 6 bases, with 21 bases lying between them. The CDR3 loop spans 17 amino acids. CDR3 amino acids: CASSQDVAYIPAGEQYF. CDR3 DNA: TGTGCCAGCAGCCAAGACGTAGCTTATATACCGGCGGGCGAGCAGTACTTC.

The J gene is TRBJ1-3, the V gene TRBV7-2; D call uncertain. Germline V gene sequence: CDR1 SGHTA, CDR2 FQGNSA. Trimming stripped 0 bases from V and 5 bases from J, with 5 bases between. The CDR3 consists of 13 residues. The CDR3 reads CASSLAERNTIYF. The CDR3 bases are TGTGCCAGCAGCTTAGCGGAGCGAAACACCATATATTTT. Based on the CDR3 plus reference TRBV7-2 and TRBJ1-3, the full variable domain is GAGVSQSPSNKVTEKGKDVELRCDPISGHTALYWYRQSLGQGLEFLIYFQGNSAPDKSGLPSDRFSAERTGGSVSTLTIQRTQQEDSAVYLCASSLAERNTIYFGEGSWLTVV.

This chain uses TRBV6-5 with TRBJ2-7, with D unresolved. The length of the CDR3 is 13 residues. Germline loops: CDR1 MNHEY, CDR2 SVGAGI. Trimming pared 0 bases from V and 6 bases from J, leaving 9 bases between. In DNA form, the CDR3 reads TGTGCCAGCAGTTACTCGTACTCGAGCGAGCAGTACTTC. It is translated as CASSYSYSSEQYF.

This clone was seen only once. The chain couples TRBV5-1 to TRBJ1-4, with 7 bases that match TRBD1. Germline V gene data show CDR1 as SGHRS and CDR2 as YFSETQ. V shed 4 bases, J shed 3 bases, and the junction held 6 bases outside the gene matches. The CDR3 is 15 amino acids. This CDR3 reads CASSLGQPANEKLFF. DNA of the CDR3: TGCGCCAGCAGCCTGGGACAGCCAGCTAATGAAAAACTGTTTTTT.

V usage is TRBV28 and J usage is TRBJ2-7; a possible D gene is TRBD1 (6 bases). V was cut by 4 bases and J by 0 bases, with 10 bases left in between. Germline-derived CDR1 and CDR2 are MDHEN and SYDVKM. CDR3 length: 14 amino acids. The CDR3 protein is CASSWGRPSYEQYF. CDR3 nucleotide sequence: TGTGCCAGCAGTTGGGGGCGTCCCTCCTACGAGCAGTACTTC.

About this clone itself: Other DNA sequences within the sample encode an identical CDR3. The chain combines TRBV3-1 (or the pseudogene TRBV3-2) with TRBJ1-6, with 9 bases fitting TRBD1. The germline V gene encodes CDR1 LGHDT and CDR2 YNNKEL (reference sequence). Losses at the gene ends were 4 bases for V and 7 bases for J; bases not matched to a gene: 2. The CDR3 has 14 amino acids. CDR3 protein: CASSPGTGNSPLHF. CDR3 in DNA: TGTGCCAGCAGCCCCGGGACAGGGAATTCACCCCTCCACTTT.

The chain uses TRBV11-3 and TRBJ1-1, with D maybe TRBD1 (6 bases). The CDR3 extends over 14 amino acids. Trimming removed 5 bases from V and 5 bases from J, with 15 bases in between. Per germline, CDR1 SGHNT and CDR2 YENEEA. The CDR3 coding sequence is TGTGCCAGCAGCAAAACAGGGCCCGAGACTGAAGCTTTCTTT. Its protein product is CASSKTGPETEAFF.

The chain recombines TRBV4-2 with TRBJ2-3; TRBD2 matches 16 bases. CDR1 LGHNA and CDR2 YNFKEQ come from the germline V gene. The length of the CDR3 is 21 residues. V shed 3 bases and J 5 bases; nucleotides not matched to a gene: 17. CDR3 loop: CASSQRARGLAGGLVEDTQYF. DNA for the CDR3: TGTGCCAGCAGCCAGAGGGCCAGGGGACTAGCGGGGGGGCTGGTTGAAGATACGCAGTATTTT.

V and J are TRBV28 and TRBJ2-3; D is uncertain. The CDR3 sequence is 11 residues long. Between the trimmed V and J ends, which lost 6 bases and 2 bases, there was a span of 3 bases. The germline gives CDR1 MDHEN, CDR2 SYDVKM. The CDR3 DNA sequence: TGTGCCAGCAGCCTCACAGATACGCAGTATTTT. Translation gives CASSLTDTQYF.

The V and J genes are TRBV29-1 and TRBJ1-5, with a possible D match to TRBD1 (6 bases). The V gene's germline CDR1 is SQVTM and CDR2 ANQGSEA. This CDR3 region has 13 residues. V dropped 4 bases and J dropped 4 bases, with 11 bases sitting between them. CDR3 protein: CSVADRVNQPQHF. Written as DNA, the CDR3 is TGCAGCGTTGCGGACAGAGTAAATCAGCCCCAGCATTTT.

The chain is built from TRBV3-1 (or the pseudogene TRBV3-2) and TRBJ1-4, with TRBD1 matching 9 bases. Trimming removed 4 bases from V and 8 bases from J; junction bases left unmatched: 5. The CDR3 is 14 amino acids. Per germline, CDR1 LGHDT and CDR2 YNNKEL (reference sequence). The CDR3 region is CASSLTGGGEKLFF. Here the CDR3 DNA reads TGTGCCAGCAGCCTCACAGGGGGCGGGGAAAAACTGTTTTTT.

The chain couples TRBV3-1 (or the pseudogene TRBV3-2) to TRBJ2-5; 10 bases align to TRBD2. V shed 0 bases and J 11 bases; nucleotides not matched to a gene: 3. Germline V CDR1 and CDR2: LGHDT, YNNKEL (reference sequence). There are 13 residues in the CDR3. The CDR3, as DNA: TGTGCCAGCAGCCAAGATAGCGGGGGGCGGCAGTACTTC. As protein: CASSQDSGGRQYF.

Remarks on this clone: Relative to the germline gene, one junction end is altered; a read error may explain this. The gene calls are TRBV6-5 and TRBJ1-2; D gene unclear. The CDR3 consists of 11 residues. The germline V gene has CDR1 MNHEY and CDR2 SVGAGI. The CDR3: CASTRRRVFLF. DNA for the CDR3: TGTGCCAGCACCCGCCGTCGGGTTTTCCTCTTC.

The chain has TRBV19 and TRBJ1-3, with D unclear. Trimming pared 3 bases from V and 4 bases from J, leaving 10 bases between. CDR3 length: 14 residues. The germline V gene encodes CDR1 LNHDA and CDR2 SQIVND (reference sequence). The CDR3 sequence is CASSISPPGNTIYF. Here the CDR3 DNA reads TGTGCCAGTAGTATTAGCCCGCCCGGAAACACCATATATTTT.

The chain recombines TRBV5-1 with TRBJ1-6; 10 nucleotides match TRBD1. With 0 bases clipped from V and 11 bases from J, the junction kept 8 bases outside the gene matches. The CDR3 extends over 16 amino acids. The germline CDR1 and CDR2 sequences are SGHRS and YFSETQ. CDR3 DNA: TGCGCCAGCAGCTTGGAACCGGGACAGGGGTCGGCACCCCTCCACTTT. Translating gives CASSLEPGQGSAPLHF.

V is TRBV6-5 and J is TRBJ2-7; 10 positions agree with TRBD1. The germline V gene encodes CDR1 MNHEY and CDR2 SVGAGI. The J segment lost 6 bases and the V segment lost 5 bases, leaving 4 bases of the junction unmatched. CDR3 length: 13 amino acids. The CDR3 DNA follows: TGTGCCAGCAGTCAGACAGGGGGCGGCGAGCAGTACTTC. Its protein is CASSQTGGGEQYF.

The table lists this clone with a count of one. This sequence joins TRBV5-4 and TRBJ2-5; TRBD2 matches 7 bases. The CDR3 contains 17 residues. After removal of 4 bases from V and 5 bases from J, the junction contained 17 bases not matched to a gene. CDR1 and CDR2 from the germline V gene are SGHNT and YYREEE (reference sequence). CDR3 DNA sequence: TGTGCCAGCAGCGTCCTCATGGGGAGGGCTCGCGGGGAGACCCAGTACTTC. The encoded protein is CASSVLMGRARGETQYF.

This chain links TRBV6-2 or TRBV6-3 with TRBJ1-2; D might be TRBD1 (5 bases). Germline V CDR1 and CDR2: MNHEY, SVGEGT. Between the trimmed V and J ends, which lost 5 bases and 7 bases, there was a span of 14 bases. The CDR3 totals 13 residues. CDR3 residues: CASSQGGFGGYTF. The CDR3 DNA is TGTGCCAGCAGTCAGGGAGGATTTGGTGGCTACACCTTC.

This CDR3 is CASSIDSSYEQYF. In nucleotides, the CDR3 is TGTGCCAGCAGCATAGACAGCTCCTACGAGCAGTACTTC. The V and J genes are TRBV6-5 and TRBJ2-7, with D possibly matching TRBD1 (5 bases). Germline V lookup: CDR1 MNHEY, CDR2 SVGAGI. Between the trimmed V and J ends, which lost 6 bases and 0 bases, there was a span of 9 bases. The length of the CDR3 is 13 residues.